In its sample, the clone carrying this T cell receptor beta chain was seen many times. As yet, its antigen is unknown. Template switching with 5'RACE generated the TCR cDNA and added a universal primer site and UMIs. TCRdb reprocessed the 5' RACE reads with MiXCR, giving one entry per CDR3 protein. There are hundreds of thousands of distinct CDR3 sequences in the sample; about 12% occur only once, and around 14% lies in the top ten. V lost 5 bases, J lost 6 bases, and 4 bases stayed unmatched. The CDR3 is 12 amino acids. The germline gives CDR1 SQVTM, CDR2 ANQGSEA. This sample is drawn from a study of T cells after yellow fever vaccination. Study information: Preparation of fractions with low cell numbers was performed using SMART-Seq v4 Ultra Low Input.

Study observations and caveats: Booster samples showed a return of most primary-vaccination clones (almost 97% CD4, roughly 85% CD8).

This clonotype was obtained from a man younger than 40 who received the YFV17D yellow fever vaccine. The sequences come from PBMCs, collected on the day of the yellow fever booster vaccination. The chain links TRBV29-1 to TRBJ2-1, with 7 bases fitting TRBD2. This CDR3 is CSVLLAANEQFF. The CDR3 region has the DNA TGCAGCGTTCTTCTAGCGGCCAATGAGCAGTTCTTC.